The present T cell receptor beta chain was sequenced within a study of T cell responses to AZD1222 COVID-19 vaccine. Germline V CDR1 and CDR2: SGHTA, FQGNSA. The V and J ends lost 5 bases and 9 bases, in that order; junction bases with no gene match: 11. The CDR3 extends over 15 amino acids. The repertoire was sequenced with immunoSEQ multiplex PCR; TCRdb's copy has only in-frame clones and lacks some. The sample has 89,000 or so clones, about 82% seen once. Note on this clone: Its specificity is unknown.

Findings of the study overall: Seropositive at baseline were only a handful of AZD1222 recipients. The study found vaccine-associated CD4 TCRs spanning spike, dominant at 160-218 and 743-854.

The clonotype was recovered from an adult who received the AZD1222 COVID-19 vaccine. The chain couples TRBV7-2 to TRBJ2-1; 9 bases map to TRBD1. The sample in question was peripheral blood, obtained 28 days after the second AZD1222 dose. The CDR3 loop is CASSIRTGGLSEQFF. The CDR3 nucleotides read TGTGCCAGCAGCATCCGCACAGGGGGCTTGAGTGAGCAGTTCTTC.